Below, 4 T cell receptor beta chains from the same sample are listed, as sequenced in a study of shared clonotypes between healthy human individuals (dated by TCRdb to the early 2020s). CD8 naive samples were CD45RO-negative cells positively selected for CCR7, giving a CD45RA+CCR7+ population that excluded TemRA cells. To prepare the library, the immunoSEQ multiplex PCR assay was applied. The table was pulled from immuneACCESS by TCRdb, which kept in-frame rearrangements only. Such tables lose some clones; where checked, under half of the loss comes from unresolved V genes, and the rest has no known cause. The sample table lists just over 2,000,000 clones, 85% to 95% of them with a count of one. The ten biggest clones cover roughly 1.1% of the sample. The sequencing sample was made of naive CD8+ T cells sorted from blood. The cell subset or site label here, explained by the study, means: CD45RA+CCR7+. The receptors derive from a young man in good health.

This chain's CDR3 is CASSPGLAGDLQETQYF. The CDR3 nucleotides are TGTGCCAGCAGCCCCGGACTAGCGGGGGACCTCCAAGAGACCCAGTACTTC. V usage is TRBV7-6 and J usage is TRBJ2-5; 13 bases align to TRBD2. This CDR3 has 17 amino acids. In germline, CDR1 is SGHVS, CDR2 FNYEAQ. V trimming: 5 bases; J trimming: 1 base; junction bases outside the gene matches: 7.

This chain connects TRBV5-4 to TRBJ1-6; 8 bases match TRBD1. There are 16 residues in the CDR3. Germline-derived CDR1 and CDR2 are SGHNT and YYREEE (reference sequence). J lost 7 bases, V lost 4 bases, and 10 bases had no gene match. The chain's CDR3 is CASSPGQGLTNSPLHF. The CDR3 coding sequence is TGTGCCAGCAGCCCCGGACAGGGCCTTACAAATTCACCCCTCCACTTT.

The gene calls are TRBV28 and TRBJ1-4, with D hard to call. Germline V gives CDR1 MDHEN, CDR2 SYDVKM. The V gene lost 6 bases and the J gene lost 4 bases, with 15 bases spanning the gap. The CDR3 spans 15 residues. The CDR3 region has the DNA TGTGCCAGCAGCCTAAGAGGCAGCTATAATGAAAAACTGTTTTTT. It codes for CASSLRGSYNEKLFF.

The rearrangement links TRBV25-1 to TRBJ1-6; 9 nucleotides line up with TRBD1. Germline loops: CDR1 MGHDK, CDR2 SYGVNS. V trimming: 4 bases; J trimming: 8 bases; junction bases outside the gene matches: 3. The CDR3 runs 14 residues. The CDR3 sequence: CASSVGQGDSPLHF. The CDR3 region has the DNA TGTGCCAGCAGTGTGGGACAGGGAGATTCACCCCTCCACTTT.